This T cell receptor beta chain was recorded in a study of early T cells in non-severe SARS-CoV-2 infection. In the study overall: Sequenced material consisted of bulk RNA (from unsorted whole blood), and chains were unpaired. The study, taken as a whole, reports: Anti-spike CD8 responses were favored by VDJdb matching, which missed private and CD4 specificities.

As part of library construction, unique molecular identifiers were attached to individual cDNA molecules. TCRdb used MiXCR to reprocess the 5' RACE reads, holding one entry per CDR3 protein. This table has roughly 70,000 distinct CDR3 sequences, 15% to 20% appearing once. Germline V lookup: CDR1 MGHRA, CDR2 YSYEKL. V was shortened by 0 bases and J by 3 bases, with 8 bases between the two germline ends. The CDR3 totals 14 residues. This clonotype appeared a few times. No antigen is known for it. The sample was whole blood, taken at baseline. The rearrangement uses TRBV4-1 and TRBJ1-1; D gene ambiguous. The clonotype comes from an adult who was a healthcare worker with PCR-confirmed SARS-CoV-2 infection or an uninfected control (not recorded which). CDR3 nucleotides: TGCGCCAGCAGCCAAGATGAGGTTGACACTGAAGCTTTCTTT. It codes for CASSQDEVDTEAFF.